These 7 T cell receptor beta chains were all obtained from the same sample, sequenced in a study of post-analysis software for immune sequencing data. General study findings and limits: Compared with controls, patients had more of about 5 TRBV segments, including TRBV5-6, TRBV5-1 and TRBV20-1.

TCR beta libraries were prepared from cDNA with unique molecular identifiers. TCRdb processed the PCR reads anew with MiXCR; each CDR3 protein has one entry. The sample shows some 890,000 distinct CDR3 sequences, approximately 53% of them seen only once. No antigen has been assigned to these receptors. Sequencing was carried out using blood. All receptors derive from a girl between 5 and 17 years old with multiple sclerosis.

The chain joins TRBV29-1 to TRBJ1-2, with 7 bases that match TRBD1. CDR1 SQVTM and CDR2 ANQGSEA come from the germline V gene. CDR3 size: 15 residues. V shed 6 bases and J 3 bases; nucleotides not matched to a gene: 13. The CDR3 DNA reads TGCAGCGTACCAGTGACAGGGCGGGGCGACTATGGCTACACCTTC. Its translation: CSVPVTGRGDYGYTF.

This clonotype was detected a few times. This chain connects TRBV20-1 to TRBJ2-7, with 8 bases that match TRBD2. The V gene's germline CDR1 is DFQATT and CDR2 SNEGSKA (reference sequence). The CDR3 totals 16 residues. V shed 0 bases and J 5 bases; nucleotides not matched to a gene: 12. This chain's CDR3 is CSARDLNGLAGNEQYF. CDR3 in DNA: TGCAGTGCTAGAGATCTGAACGGACTAGCCGGTAACGAGCAGTACTTC.

V is TRBV3-1 and J is TRBJ2-1; 9 positions match TRBD2. The V gene end was trimmed by 0 bases and the J gene end by 4 bases; junction bases not matched to a gene: 7. The CDR3 extends over 17 amino acids. Germline CDR1 and CDR2: LGHDT and YNNKEL (reference sequence). The CDR3 DNA is TGTGCCAGCAGCCAAGATCTTGTGACTAGCGGATACAATGAGCAGTTCTTC. It encodes CASSQDLVTSGYNEQFF.

This clonotype turned up a few times. The rearrangement links TRBV7-3 to TRBJ2-7; D might be TRBD1 or TRBD2, each matching 5 bases. The CDR3 consists of 15 residues. Germline CDR1 SGHTA, CDR2 FQGTGA. The V gene lost 5 bases and the J gene lost 3 bases, with 17 bases spanning the gap. CDR3 sequence (DNA): TGTGCCAGCAGCAGGGGTATCGGCGAGGGCTACGAGCAGTACTTC. It encodes CASSRGIGEGYEQYF. Based on the CDR3 plus reference TRBV7-3 and TRBJ2-7, the full variable domain is GAGVSQTPSNKVTEKGKYVELRCDPISGHTALYWYRQSLGQGPEFLIYFQGTGAADDSGLPNDRFFAVRPEGSVSTLKIQRTERGDSAVYLCASSRGIGEGYEQYFGPGTRLTVT.

This clonotype was detected a few times. This rearrangement joins TRBV29-1 to TRBJ1-2, with D possibly TRBD1 on 5 matching bases. The CDR3 spans 13 residues. CDR1 is SQVTM, CDR2 ANQGSEA, per germline. V was cut by 7 bases and J by 0 bases, with 12 bases left in between. The CDR3 protein is CSGTGGTNYGYTF. The CDR3 bases are TGCAGCGGCACAGGAGGAACTAACTATGGCTACACCTTC. Based on the CDR3 plus reference TRBV29-1 and TRBJ1-2, the full variable domain is SAVISQKPSRDICQRGTSLTIQCQVDSQVTMMFWYRQQPGQSLTLIATANQGSEATYESGFVIDKFPISRPNLTFSTLTVSNMSPEDSSIYLCSGTGGTNYGYTFGSGTRLTVV.

The rearrangement uses TRBV7-9 and TRBJ2-3; D perhaps matches TRBD2 (6 bases). Trimming left V 8 bases short and J 0 bases short, with 12 bases between. The CDR3 runs 14 residues. CDR1 is SEHNR and CDR2 is FQNEAQ in the germline V gene (reference sequence). CDR3 protein: CASRAGSSTDTQYF. Here the CDR3 DNA reads TGTGCCAGCCGCGCGGGGTCTAGCACAGATACGCAGTATTTT.

V usage is TRBV12-3 or TRBV12-4 and J usage is TRBJ1-5; D remains ambiguous. The CDR3 has 15 residues. V shed 3 bases and J shed 4 bases, with 13 bases lying between them. The CDR3 protein is CASSLGTLVNQPQHF. CDR3 bases: TGTGCCAGCAGTTTGGGTACGTTAGTGAATCAGCCCCAGCATTTT.